The 17 T cell receptor beta chains given below trace back to one sample, sequenced in a study of T cell responses to AZD1222 COVID-19 vaccine. Assay used: immunoSEQ multiplex PCR; TCRdb lists only in-frame clones, some missing. The repertoire consists of 150,000 or so clones, with around nine tenths occurring once and the leading ten covering roughly 1.9%. The material sequenced was peripheral blood, taken on day 0 of AZD1222 vaccination. These receptor sequences come from an adult in good health.

In this sample, this clone turned up once. The gene calls are TRBV5-1 and TRBJ2-1; 8 nucleotides align to TRBD2. V shed 4 bases and J 7 bases; nucleotides not matched to a gene: 16. Germline V CDR1 and CDR2: SGHRS, YFSETQ. The CDR3 spans 17 residues. This CDR3 reads CASSAFGRAGGNNEQFF. The DNA for the CDR3 is TGCGCCAGCAGCGCTTTCGGCCGGGCGGGAGGAAATAATGAGCAGTTCTTC.

This clone was seen only once. This chain links TRBV2 with TRBJ1-3; 7 bases are shared with TRBD1. There are 15 residues in the CDR3. Trimming cost V 0 bases and J 4 bases; bases outside gene matches: 3. Germline-derived CDR1 and CDR2 are SNHLY and FYNNEI. CDR3 in DNA: TGTGCCAGCAGTGAAGCAAGGGGGCTCGGAAACACCATATATTTT. Protein: CASSEARGLGNTIYF.

The rearrangement joins TRBV7-8 to TRBJ1-2, with 9 positions matching TRBD1. Germline CDR1 is SGHVS and CDR2 is FQNEAQ. V was pared by 5 bases and J by 5 bases, with 18 bases of the junction left unmatched. This CDR3 is built from 18 residues. For the CDR3, the DNA is TGTGCCAGCAGCCCGCTCACGGGACAGGGAATGAGGATGTATGGCTACACCTTC. Protein: CASSPLTGQGMRMYGYTF.

In its sample, this clone was seen a few times. V and J are TRBV2 and TRBJ2-2, with 10 bases that match TRBD1. Trimming took 6 bases from V and 7 from J; bases not matched to a gene: 5. The CDR3 is made up of 14 amino acids. From germline, CDR1 is SNHLY and CDR2 FYNNEI. In DNA, the CDR3 is TGTGCCAGCAGAGGGACAGGGGTCGGCGGGGAGCTGTTTTTT. It yields the protein CASRGTGVGGELFF.

V is TRBV28 and J is TRBJ1-6, with D possibly being TRBD1 (6 bases). Between the trimmed V and J ends, which lost 11 bases and 12 bases, there was a span of 23 bases. CDR1 is MDHEN, CDR2 SYDVKM, per germline. The CDR3 is made up of 14 amino acids. This chain's CDR3 is CAARRGGQRRPLHF. The CDR3 DNA is TGTGCCGCCAGGAGGGGAGGACAGCGAAGACCCCTCCACTTT. The complete variable domain, with remaining parts taken from reference TRBV28 and TRBJ1-6, reads DVKVTQSSRYLVKRTGEKVFLECVQDMDHENMFWYRQDPGLGLRLIYFSYDVKMKEKGDIPEGYSVSREKKERFSLILESASTNQTSMYLCAARRGGQRRPLHFGNGTRLTVT.

Only one count was recorded for this clone. Written as DNA, the CDR3 is TGCGCCAGCAGCCATATTCGGGACACCCTTGAAAAACTGTTTTTT. Protein: CASSHIRDTLEKLFF. The J gene is TRBJ1-4, the V gene TRBV4-3; the D gene is possibly TRBD1 (6 bases). The germline V gene has CDR1 LGHNA and CDR2 YSLEER. V shed 3 bases and J shed 7 bases, with 15 bases lying between them. This CDR3 is built from 15 residues.

The chain combines TRBV9 with TRBJ1-2; unclear D gene. Trimming removed 3 bases from V and 4 bases from J, with 10 bases in between. Germline V gene sequence: CDR1 SGDLS, CDR2 YYNGEE. The CDR3 spans 13 residues. CDR3 sequence (DNA): TGTGCCAGCAGCGCCGGAAGATTCTATGGCTACACCTTC. It is translated as CASSAGRFYGYTF.

This clone was seen only once. This chain connects TRBV6-5 to TRBJ1-1; no reliable D call. Trimming shortened V by 6 bases and J by 1 base, and 12 bases separated the two germline ends. This CDR3 spans 14 amino acids. Germline V CDR1 and CDR2: MNHEY, SVGAGI. CDR3 bases: TGTGCCAGCAGCGTAATGGGCGAGAACACTGAAGCTTTCTTT. It specifies CASSVMGENTEAFF.

This chain joins TRBV28 and TRBJ1-4, with 7 bases identical to TRBD1. Per the germline V gene, CDR1 is MDHEN and CDR2 is SYDVKM. The CDR3 contains 16 residues. The J segment lost 0 bases and the V segment lost 6 bases, leaving 7 bases of the junction unmatched. Written as DNA, the CDR3 is TGTGCCAGCAGCCGACGGGACAGTGCAACTAATGAAAAACTGTTTTTT. It encodes CASSRRDSATNEKLFF.

V and J are TRBV10-3 and TRBJ2-7; 10 bases map to TRBD1. The CDR3 extends over 13 amino acids. CDR1 is ENHRY, CDR2 SYGVKD, per germline. V trimming: 6 bases; J trimming: 3 bases; junction bases outside the gene matches: 2. The CDR3 reads CAIRDRGVYEQYF. The DNA of the CDR3 is TGTGCCATCAGGGACAGGGGGGTCTACGAGCAGTACTTC.

This chain links TRBV7-9 with TRBJ2-7; D remains unclear. V lost 5 bases, J lost 2 bases, and 22 bases lay in between. The CDR3 is 17 residues long. The germline V gene encodes CDR1 SEHNR and CDR2 FQNEAQ (reference sequence). The CDR3 bases are TGTGCCAGCAGCCCTCCTTACGGTACCGAACCAACCTACGAGCAGTACTTC. This codes for CASSPPYGTEPTYEQYF.

The chain is built from TRBV5-6 and TRBJ2-4; D may be TRBD1 or TRBD2 (5 bases each). CDR1 is SGHDT, CDR2 YYEEEE, per germline. With 5 bases removed from V and 6 bases from J, the gap between germline ends came to 12 bases. The CDR3 has 13 amino acids. The CDR3 protein is CASSAGGGNIQYF. The DNA of the CDR3 is TGTGCCAGCAGTGCGGGTGGGGGAAACATTCAGTACTTC.

This clone occurred once. The V and J genes are TRBV14 and TRBJ1-2, with D uncertain. CDR3 size: 13 residues. Trimming shortened V by 4 bases and J by 4 bases, and 10 bases separated the two germline ends. CDR1 is SGHDN and CDR2 is FVKESK in the germline V gene. The CDR3, as DNA: TGTGCCAGCAGCCCCGCTCTCTTCTATGGCTACACCTTC. Translating gives CASSPALFYGYTF.

The chain is built from TRBV27 and TRBJ2-1; tentative D call: TRBD2 (6 bases). The CDR3 contains 16 residues. Germline assignment: CDR1 MNHEY and CDR2 SMNVEV (reference sequence). V dropped 4 bases and J dropped 1 base, with 14 bases sitting between them. CDR3 nucleotide sequence: TGTGCCAGCAGTTCATTTTTAGCGGAATCCTACAATGAGCAGTTCTTC. Protein: CASSSFLAESYNEQFF.

The V gene is TRBV6-6, the J gene TRBJ2-7; maybe TRBD2 (6 bases). Germline assignment: CDR1 MNHNY and CDR2 SVGAGI (reference sequence). CDR3 length: 12 amino acids. The V end was cut by 2 bases, the J end by 7 bases, with 9 bases between. The chain's CDR3 is CASSYIGREQYF. The CDR3 DNA reads TGTGCCAGCAGTTACATAGGGAGGGAGCAGTACTTC.

V is TRBV28 and J is TRBJ1-6, with D possibly TRBD1 on 5 matching bases. This CDR3 contains 16 residues. The V end lost 3 bases, the J end lost 8 bases, and 17 bases lay between the germline ends. The germline V gene has CDR1 MDHEN and CDR2 SYDVKM. The CDR3 region is CASSFYKGFGDSPLHF. CDR3 DNA sequence: TGTGCCAGCAGTTTTTATAAGGGGTTTGGGGATTCACCCCTCCACTTT.

This chain links TRBV7-9 with TRBJ1-5; TRBD1 matches 8 bases. V shed 6 bases and J 0 bases; nucleotides not matched to a gene: 4. CDR3 length: 15 residues. The V gene's germline CDR1 is SEHNR and CDR2 FQNEAQ (reference sequence). Written as DNA, the CDR3 is TGTGCCAGCAGTCCGGACAGGGATAGCAATCAGCCCCAGCATTTT. Its translation is CASSPDRDSNQPQHF.